The TCR beta chain under discussion was sequenced for a study of T cell changes during pregnancy in multiple sclerosis. Some clones are missing from TCRdb's copy, which holds only in-frame ones; the method was immunoSEQ multiplex PCR. The sample holds approximately 100,000 clones; 90% to 95% are singletons and the top ten take less than 4.5%. The CDR3 contains 18 residues. V shed 0 bases, J shed 4 bases, and the junction held 9 bases outside the gene matches. The germline V gene encodes CDR1 SGHAT and CDR2 FQNNGV. This specimen consisted of peripheral blood, obtained after pregnancy. The TCR was taken from a female donor with multiple sclerosis, enrolled in a pregnancy study. The chain links TRBV11-2 to TRBJ2-3; 11 bases match TRBD2. The CDR3 is CASSLDPRLAGGPDTQYF. CDR3 coding DNA: TGTGCCAGCAGCTTAGATCCCCGTTTAGCGGGGGGGCCAGATACGCAGTATTTT.